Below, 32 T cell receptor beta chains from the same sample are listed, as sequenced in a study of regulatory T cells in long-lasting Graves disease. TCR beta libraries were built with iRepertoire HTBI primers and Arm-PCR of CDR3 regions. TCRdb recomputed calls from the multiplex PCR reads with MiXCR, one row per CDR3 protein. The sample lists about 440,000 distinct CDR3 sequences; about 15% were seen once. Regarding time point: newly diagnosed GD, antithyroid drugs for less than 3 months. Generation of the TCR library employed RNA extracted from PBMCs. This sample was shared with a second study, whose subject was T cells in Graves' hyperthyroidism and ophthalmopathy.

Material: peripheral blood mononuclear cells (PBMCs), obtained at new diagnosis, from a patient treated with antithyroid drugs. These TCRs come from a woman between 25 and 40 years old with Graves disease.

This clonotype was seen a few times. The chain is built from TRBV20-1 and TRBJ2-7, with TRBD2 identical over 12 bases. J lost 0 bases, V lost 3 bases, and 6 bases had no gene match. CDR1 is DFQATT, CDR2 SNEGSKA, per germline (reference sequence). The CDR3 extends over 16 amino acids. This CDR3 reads CSARGTSGRPSYEQYF. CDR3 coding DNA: TGCAGTGCTAGGGGTACTAGCGGGAGGCCCTCCTACGAGCAGTACTTC.

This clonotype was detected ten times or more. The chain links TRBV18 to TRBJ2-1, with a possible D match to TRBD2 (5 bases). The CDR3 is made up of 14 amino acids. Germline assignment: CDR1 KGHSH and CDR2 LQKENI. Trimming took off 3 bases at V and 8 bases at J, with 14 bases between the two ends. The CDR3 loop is CASSPFSSSDEQFF. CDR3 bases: TGTGCCAGCTCACCCTTTTCTAGCTCCGATGAGCAGTTCTTC.

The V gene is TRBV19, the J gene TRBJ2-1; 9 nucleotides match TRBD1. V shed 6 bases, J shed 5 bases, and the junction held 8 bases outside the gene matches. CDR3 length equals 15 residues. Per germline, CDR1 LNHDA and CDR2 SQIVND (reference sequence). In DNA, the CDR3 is TGTGCCAGTAGGAAGACAGGGGGTTACAACAATGAGCAGTTCTTC. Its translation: CASRKTGGYNNEQFF.

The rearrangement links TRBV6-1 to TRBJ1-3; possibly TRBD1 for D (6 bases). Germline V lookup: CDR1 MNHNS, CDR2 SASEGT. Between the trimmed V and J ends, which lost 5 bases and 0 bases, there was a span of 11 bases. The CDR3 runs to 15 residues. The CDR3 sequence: CASSNRDTSGNTIYF. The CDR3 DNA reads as TGTGCCAGCAGTAACCGGGACACCTCTGGAAACACCATATATTTT.

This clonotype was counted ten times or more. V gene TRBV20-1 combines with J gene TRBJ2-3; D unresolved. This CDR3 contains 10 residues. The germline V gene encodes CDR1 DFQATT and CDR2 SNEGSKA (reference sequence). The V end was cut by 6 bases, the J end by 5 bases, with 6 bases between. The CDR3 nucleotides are TGCAGTGCCCTAATAGATACGCAGTATTTT. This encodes CSALIDTQYF.

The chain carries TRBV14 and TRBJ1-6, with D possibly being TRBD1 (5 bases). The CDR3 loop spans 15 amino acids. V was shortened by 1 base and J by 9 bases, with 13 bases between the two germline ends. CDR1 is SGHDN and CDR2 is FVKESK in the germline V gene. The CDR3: CASSQATVAGSPLHF. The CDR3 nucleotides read TGTGCCAGCAGCCAAGCGACAGTGGCGGGTTCACCCCTCCACTTT.

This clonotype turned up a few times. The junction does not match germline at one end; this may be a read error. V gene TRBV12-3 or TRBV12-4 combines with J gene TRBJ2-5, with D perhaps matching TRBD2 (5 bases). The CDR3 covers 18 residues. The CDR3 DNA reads TGTGCCGGCAGTTTACCCTCGGGGAAGGGCGGGCCGAAGGAGACCCAGTACTTC. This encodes CAGSLPSGKGGPKETQYF.

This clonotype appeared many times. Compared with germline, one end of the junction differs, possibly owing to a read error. Here the CDR3 DNA reads TGCGCCAGCAGACAAGGACCGGAGATCTCCTACAATGAGCAGTTCTTC. Translating it yields CASRQGPEISYNEQFF. This rearrangement joins TRBV4-1 to TRBJ2-1; no clear D gene. Germline assignment: CDR1 MGHRA and CDR2 YSYEKL. This CDR3 is 16 amino acids long.

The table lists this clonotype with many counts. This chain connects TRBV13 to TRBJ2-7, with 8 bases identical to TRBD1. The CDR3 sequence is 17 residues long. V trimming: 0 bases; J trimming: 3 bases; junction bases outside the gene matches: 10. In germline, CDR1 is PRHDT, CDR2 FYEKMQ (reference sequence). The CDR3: CASSLGVGQGKGYEQYF. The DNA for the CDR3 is TGTGCCAGCAGCTTAGGTGTCGGACAGGGCAAGGGCTACGAGCAGTACTTC.

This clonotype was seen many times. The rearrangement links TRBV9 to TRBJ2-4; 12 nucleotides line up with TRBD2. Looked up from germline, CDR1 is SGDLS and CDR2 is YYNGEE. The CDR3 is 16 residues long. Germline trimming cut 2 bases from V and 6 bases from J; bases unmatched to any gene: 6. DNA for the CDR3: TGTGCCAGCAGCGTGGGCCCACTAGCGGGAGGAAACATTCAGTACTTC. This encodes CASSVGPLAGGNIQYF.

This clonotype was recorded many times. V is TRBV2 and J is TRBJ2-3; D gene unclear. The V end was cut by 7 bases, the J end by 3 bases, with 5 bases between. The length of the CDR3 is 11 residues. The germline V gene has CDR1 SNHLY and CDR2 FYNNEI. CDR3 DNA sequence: TGTGCCAGCATCGCTACAGATACGCAGTATTTT. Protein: CASIATDTQYF.

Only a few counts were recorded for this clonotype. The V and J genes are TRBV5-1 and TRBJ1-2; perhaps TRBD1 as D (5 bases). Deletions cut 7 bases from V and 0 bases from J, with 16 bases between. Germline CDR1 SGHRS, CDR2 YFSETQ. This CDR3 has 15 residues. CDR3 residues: CASRSAPGPNYGYTF. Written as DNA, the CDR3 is TGCGCCAGCCGGTCCGCGCCGGGACCTAACTATGGCTACACCTTC.

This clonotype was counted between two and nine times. In DNA, the CDR3 is TGCGCCAGCAGCTTGGTAAGAAACGCTGAAGCTTTCTTT. It yields the protein CASSLVRNAEAFF. The chain carries TRBV5-1 and TRBJ1-1; unclear D gene. There are 13 residues in the CDR3. CDR1 and CDR2 (germline): SGHRS, YFSETQ. Trimming took off 0 bases at V and 6 bases at J, with 9 bases between the two ends.

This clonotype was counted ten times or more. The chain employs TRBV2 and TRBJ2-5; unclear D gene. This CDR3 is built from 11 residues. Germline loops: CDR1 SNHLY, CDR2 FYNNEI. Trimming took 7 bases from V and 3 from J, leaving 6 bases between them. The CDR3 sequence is CASTQKETQYF. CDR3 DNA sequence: TGTGCCAGCACACAGAAAGAGACCCAGTACTTC.

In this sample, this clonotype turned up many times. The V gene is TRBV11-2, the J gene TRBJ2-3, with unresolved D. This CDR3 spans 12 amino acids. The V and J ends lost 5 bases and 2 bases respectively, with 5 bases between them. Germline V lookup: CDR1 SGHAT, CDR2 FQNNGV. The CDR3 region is CASSTDTDTQYF. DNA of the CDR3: TGTGCCAGCAGCACGGACACAGATACGCAGTATTTT.

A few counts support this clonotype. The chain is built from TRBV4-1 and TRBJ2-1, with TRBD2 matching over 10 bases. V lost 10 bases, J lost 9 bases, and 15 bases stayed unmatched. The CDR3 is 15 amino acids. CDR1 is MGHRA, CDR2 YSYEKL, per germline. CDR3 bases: TGCGCCATCCCCCAGGGGAGCGGGAGGGCCATTGAGCAGTTCTTC. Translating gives CAIPQGSGRAIEQFF.

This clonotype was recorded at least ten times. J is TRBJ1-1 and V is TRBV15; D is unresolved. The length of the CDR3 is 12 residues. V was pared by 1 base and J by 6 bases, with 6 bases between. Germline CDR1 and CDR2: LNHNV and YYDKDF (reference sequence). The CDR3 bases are TGTGCCACCAGCAGAGGCGGATCTGAAGCTTTCTTT. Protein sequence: CATSRGGSEAFF.

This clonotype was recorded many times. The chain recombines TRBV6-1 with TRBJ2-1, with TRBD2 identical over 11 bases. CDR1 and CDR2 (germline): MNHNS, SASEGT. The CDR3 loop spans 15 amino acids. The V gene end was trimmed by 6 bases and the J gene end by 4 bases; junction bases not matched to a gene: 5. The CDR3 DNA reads TGTGCCAGCAGCTATAGCGGGAGGGTATACAATGAGCAGTTCTTC. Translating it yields CASSYSGRVYNEQFF.

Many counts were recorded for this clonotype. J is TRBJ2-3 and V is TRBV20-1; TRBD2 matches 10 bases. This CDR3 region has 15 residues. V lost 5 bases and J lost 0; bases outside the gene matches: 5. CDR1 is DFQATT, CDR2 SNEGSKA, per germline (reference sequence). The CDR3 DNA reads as TGCAGTGCTCTCCTAGCGGGGGTTAGCACAGATACGCAGTATTTT. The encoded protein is CSALLAGVSTDTQYF.

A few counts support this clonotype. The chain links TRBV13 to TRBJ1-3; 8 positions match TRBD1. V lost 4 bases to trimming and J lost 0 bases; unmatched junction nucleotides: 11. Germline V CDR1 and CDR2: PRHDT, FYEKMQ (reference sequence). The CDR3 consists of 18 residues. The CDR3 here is CASSSRQGSSYSGNTIYF. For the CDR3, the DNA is TGTGCCAGCAGCTCGAGACAGGGGTCCTCATACTCTGGAAACACCATATATTTT.

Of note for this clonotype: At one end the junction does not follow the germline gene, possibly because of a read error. The CDR3 spells CAGSPRGQETQYF. The CDR3 region has the DNA TGTGCCGGCTCACCACGGGGACAAGAGACCCAGTACTTC. The J gene is TRBJ2-5, the V gene TRBV18; TRBD2 is a possible D gene (5 bases). The CDR3 is 13 amino acids. Germline V gives CDR1 KGHSH, CDR2 LQKENI. Filled out from reference TRBV18 and TRBJ2-5, the complete variable domain reads NAGVMQNPRHLVRRRGQEARLRCSPMKGHSHVYWYRQLPEEGLKFMVYLQKENIIDESGMPKERFSAEFPKEGPSILRIQQVVRGDSAAYFCAGSPRGQETQYFGPGTRLLVL.

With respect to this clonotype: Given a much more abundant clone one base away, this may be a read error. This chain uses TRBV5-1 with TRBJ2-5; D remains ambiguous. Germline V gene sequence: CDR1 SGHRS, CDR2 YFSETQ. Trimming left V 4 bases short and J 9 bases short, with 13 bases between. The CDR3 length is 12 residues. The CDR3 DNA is TGCGCCAGCAGCGACCCCGTGGATGCCCAGTACTTC. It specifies CASSDPVDAQYF.

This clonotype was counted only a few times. The CDR3 loop reads CASRGAAEQFF. CDR3 coding DNA: TGTGCCAGCAGGGGGGCGGCTGAGCAGTTCTTC. V usage is TRBV28 and J usage is TRBJ2-1, with D possibly being TRBD1 (6 bases). Germline values: CDR1 MDHEN, CDR2 SYDVKM. Trimming removed 6 bases from V and 9 bases from J, with 9 bases in between. This CDR3 comprises 11 residues.

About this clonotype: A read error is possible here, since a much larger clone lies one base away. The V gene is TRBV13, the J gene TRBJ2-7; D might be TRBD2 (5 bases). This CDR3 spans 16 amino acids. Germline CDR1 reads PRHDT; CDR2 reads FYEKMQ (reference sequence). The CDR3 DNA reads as TGTGCCAGCAGCTCACTTCTGGGAGAAGGGTCCTGCGAGCAGTACTTC. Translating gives CASSSLLGEGSCEQYF.

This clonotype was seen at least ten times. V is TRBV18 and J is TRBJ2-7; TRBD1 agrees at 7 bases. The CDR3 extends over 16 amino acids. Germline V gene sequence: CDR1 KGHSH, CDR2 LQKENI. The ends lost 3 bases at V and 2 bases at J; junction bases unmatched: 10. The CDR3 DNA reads TGTGCCAGCTCACCTACCAGGGGGACCCCAACCTACGAGCAGTACTTC. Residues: CASSPTRGTPTYEQYF.

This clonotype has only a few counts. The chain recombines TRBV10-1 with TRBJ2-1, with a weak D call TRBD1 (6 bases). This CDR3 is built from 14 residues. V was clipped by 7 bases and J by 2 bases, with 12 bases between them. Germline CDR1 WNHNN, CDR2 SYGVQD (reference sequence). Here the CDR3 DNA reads TGCGCCAGCAACCCGGGACACCCCTACAATGAGCAGTTCTTC. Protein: CASNPGHPYNEQFF.

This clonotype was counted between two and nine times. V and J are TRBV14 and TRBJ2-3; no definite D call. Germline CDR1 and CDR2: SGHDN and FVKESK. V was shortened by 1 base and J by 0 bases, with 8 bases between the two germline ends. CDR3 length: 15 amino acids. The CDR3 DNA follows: TGTGCCAGCAGCCAAGGCGTTTATAGCACAGATACGCAGTATTTT. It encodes CASSQGVYSTDTQYF.

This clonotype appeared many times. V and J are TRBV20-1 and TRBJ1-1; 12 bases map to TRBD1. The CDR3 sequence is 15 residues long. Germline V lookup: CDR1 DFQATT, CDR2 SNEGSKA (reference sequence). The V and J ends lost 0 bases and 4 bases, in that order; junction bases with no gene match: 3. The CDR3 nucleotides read TGCAGTGCTAGAGAGTCGGGACAGGGGGCCACTGAAGCTTTCTTT. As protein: CSARESGQGATEAFF.

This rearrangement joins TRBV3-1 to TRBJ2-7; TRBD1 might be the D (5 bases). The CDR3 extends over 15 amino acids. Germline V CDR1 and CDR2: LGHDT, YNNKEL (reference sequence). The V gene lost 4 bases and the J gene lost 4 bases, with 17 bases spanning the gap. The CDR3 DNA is TGTGCCAGCAGCCCGCCAGCCCCCGACAGTTACGAGCAGTACTTC. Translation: CASSPPAPDSYEQYF.

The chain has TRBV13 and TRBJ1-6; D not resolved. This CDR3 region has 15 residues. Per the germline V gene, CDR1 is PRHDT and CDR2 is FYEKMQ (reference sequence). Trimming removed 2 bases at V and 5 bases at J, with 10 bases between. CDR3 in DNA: TGTGCCAGCAGCTTACGTCCCGGGGATAATTCACCCCTCCACTTT. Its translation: CASSLRPGDNSPLHF.

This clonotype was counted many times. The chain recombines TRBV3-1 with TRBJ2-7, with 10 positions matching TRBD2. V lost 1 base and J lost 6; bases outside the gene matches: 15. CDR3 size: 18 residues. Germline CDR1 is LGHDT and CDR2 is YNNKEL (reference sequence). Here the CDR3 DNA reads TGTGCCAGCAGCCAAGCCGGGACTAGCGTCCTACCTTCGGCCGAGCAGTACTTC. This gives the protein CASSQAGTSVLPSAEQYF.

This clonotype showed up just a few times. The CDR3 DNA sequence: TGTGCCAGCAGCTTAGTTAATCCAGCGGGAGCCTACGAGCAGTACTTC. Amino acids: CASSLVNPAGAYEQYF. V gene TRBV7-9 combines with J gene TRBJ2-7, with TRBD2 matching 8 bases. This CDR3 has 16 residues. V lost 1 base to trimming and J lost 2 bases; unmatched junction nucleotides: 7. Germline V gene lookup returns CDR1 SEHNR and CDR2 FQNEAQ (reference sequence).